This TCR beta chain was observed in a study of control samples from healthy donors and cancer patients (dated by TCRdb to the early 2020s). From cysteine to phenylalanine, the CDR3 is 13 amino acids long. The only DNA kept is the CDR3, 39 bases in frame from the first base. Trimming removed 6 bases from V and 0 bases from J, leaving 10 bases between the germline ends. CDR1 and CDR2 are read off the germline V gene as SQVTM and ANQGSEA. Note on this clone: The antigen this receptor binds is unknown. Per-nucleotide qualities are absent, and no much larger clonotype sits a single base away.

Receptor amplification or capture employed the immunoSEQ multiplex PCR assay. The clones in this table, taken by TCRdb from immuneACCESS, are in-frame only. Not every clone is retained; where verified, under half of the shortfall comes from an unresolved V gene, and the cause of the rest is unknown. Present in this sample are around 130,000 clones, 85% to 95% of which were seen just once. Together, the top ten hold 1.7% of the sample. Sequencing input: PBMCs. The source is a man aged 50-59 years with head and neck cancer. The V and J genes are TRBV29-1 and TRBJ2-3; the D gene remains uncertain. The bases are TGCAGCGTGGCTGGCGTAAGCACAGATACGCAGTATTTT. Translated, it reads CSVAGVSTDTQYF.